The clone carrying this TCR beta chain was picked up a small number of times. This entry is derived from a study of T-cell reconstitution after alpha-beta-depleted transplantation in children. It was with unique molecular identifiers that the TCRbeta library was prepared. TCRdb processed the PCR reads anew with MiXCR; each CDR3 protein has one entry. This sample has fewer than 550,000 distinct CDR3 sequences, with roughly 10% found just once. Germline V gives CDR1 SEHNR, CDR2 FQNEAQ (reference sequence). V lost 6 bases and J 10 bases, leaving 18 bases between the germline ends. The CDR3 is 13 amino acids.

V and J are TRBV7-9 and TRBJ1-2; TRBD1 might be the D (5 bases). The sequence was obtained from a human donor who donated a stem cell graft to a child with acute myeloid leukemia. The specimen was PBMCs from the stem cell graft donor, collected from the stem cell graft. CDR3: CASSTEAGGVYTF. The CDR3 DNA reads TGTGCCAGCAGTACAGAAGCTGGAGGGGTCTACACCTTC.